This T cell receptor (beta chain) was sequenced during a study of CD8+ T cells in alopecia areata. Treatment noted: oral pan-JAK inhibitor, 5-10 mg twice daily. Individuals with alopecia areata gave both lesional scalp punch biopsies and peripheral blood for collection. A word on this clone: The antigen is not known.

Following extraction, RNA underwent reverse transcription to cDNA, which served as the sequencing template. Produced via immunoSEQ multiplex PCR; TCRdb's table is partial and in-frame only. The sample contains around 200,000 clones, under 60% of which appear only once. Study-wide results and limits: For patients receiving tofacitinib, scalp clonality and expanded CD8+ clones among the top 100 significantly decreased.

The CDR3 is made up of 14 amino acids. CDR1 and CDR2 (germline): MGHRA, YSYEKL. V lost 3 bases and J 7 bases, leaving 16 bases between the germline ends. The chain uses TRBV4-1 and TRBJ2-7; D gene uncertain. The sequenced sample was CD8+ T cells sorted from blood, obtained at week 24, from a patient treated with tofacitinib. This receptor was identified in a human donor with alopecia areata. CDR3 amino acids: CASSHPGPGREQYF. In nucleotides, the CDR3 is TGCGCCAGCAGCCATCCAGGACCGGGTAGGGAGCAGTACTTC.